The clone carrying this T cell receptor beta chain was recorded many times. The ends were cut back, 5 bases at V and 5 bases at J, with 15 bases in the middle. The CDR3 is 14 residues long. Germline CDR1 is MNHEY and CDR2 is SVGAGI. These data are taken from a study of breast tumors, draining lymph nodes, adjacent tissues. Axillary draining lymph nodes of breast cancer patients supplied the node samples. TCRdb recomputed calls from the multiplex PCR reads with MiXCR, one row per CDR3 protein. The sample consists of 150,000 to 200,000 distinct CDR3 sequences, 33% of them appearing once. The rearrangement links TRBV6-5 to TRBJ1-2; TRBD1 might be the D (5 bases). Source material: axillary lymph node tissue. The receptor comes from a female donor with breast cancer. Some clones in this sample may be carry-over from other donors' samples. CDR3 DNA sequence: TGTGCCAGCAGTCGGGCCGGGACCTTTTATGGCTACACCTTC. Protein: CASSRAGTFYGYTF.